The clone carrying this TCR beta chain was counted ten times or more. This entry is derived from a study of patients and donors after allogeneic stem cell transplantation. The CDR3 has 13 amino acids. Germline V CDR1 and CDR2: MNHEY, SMNVEV (reference sequence). The ends were cut back, 5 bases at V and 6 bases at J, with 14 bases in the middle. TCRdb passed the RT-PCR reads through MiXCR, listing each CDR3 protein once. The sample records roughly 8,800 distinct CDR3 sequences, 3% to 4.5% being singletons. Sequenced: blood, either unsorted or a sorted T cell fraction (not recorded which). The chain employs TRBV27 and TRBJ2-7, with D unresolved. The sequence derives from a human donor who was either an allogeneic HSCT recipient or a stem cell or donor lymphocyte infusion donor (not recorded which). It is not recorded whose cells these are; they may come from a transplant donor. As DNA, the CDR3 is TGTGCCAGCAGTCCCATCGGTTATTTCGAGCAGTACTTC. Its protein product is CASSPIGYFEQYF.